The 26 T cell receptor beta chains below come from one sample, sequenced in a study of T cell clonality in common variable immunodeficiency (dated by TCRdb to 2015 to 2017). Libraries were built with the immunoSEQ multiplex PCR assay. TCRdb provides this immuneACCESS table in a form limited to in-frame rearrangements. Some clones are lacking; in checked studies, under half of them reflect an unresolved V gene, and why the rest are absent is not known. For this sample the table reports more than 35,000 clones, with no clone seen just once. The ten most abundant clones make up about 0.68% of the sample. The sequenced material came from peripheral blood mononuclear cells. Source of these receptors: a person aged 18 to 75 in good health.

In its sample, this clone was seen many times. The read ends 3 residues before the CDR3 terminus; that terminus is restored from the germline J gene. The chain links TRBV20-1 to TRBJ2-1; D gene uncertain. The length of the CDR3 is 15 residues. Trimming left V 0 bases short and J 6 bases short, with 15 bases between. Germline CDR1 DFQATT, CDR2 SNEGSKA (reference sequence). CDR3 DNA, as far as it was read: TGCAGTGCTAGAGATAACAACTACCGGCCCAATGAG. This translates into CSARDNNYRPNE. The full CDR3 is CSARDNNYRPNEQFF.

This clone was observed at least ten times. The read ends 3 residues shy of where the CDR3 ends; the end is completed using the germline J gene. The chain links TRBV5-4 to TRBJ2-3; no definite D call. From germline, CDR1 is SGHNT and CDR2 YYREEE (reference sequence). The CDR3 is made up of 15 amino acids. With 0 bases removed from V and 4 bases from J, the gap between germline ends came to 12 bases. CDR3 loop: CASSLAGPFPDTQYF. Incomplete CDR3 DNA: TGTGCCAGCAGCTTGGCGGGTCCCTTCCCAGATACG.

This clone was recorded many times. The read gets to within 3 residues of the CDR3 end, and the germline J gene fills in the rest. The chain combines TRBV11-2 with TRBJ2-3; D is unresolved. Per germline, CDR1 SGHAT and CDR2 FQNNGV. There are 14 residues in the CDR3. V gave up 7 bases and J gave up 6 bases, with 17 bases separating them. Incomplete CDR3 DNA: TGTGCCAGCAAAAGTGCCTCGCCGGGTGATACG. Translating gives CASKSASPGDT. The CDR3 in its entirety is CASKSASPGDTQYF.

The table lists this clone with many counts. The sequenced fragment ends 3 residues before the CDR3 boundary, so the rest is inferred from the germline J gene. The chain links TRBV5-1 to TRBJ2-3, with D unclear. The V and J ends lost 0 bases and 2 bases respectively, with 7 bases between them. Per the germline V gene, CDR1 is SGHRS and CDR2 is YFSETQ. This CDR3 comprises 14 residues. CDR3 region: CASSLVVFTDTQYF. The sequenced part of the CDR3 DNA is TGCGCCAGCAGCTTGGTCGTCTTCACAGATACG. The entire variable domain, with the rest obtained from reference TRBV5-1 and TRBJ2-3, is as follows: KAGVTQTPRYLIKTRGQQVTLSCSPISGHRSVSWYQQTPGQGLQFLFEYFSETQRNKGNFPGRFSGRQFSNSRSEMNVSTLELGDSALYLCASSLVVFTDTQYFGPGTRLTVL.

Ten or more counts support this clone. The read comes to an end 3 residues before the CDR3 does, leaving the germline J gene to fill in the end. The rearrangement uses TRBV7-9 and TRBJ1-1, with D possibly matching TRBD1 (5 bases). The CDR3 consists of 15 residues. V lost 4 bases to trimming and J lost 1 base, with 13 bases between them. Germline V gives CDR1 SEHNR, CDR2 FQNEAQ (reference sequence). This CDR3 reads CASSSKTVTNTEAFF. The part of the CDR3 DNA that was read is TGTGCCAGCAGCTCCAAGACAGTGACGAACACTGAA.

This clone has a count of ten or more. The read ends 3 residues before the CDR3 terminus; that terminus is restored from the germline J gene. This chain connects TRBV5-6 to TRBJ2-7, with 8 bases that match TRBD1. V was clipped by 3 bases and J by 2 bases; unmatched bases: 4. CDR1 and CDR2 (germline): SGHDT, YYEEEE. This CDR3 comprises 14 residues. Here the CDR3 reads CASSWGQVPYEQYF. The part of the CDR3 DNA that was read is TGTGCCAGCAGCTGGGGACAGGTACCCTACGAG.

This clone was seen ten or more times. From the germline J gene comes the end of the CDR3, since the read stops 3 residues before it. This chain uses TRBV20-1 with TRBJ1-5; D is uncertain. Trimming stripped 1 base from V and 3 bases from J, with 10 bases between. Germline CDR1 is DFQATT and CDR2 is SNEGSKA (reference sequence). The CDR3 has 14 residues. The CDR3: CSARGRVPNQPQHF. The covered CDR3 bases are TGCAGTGCTAGAGGTCGGGTCCCCAATCAGCCC.

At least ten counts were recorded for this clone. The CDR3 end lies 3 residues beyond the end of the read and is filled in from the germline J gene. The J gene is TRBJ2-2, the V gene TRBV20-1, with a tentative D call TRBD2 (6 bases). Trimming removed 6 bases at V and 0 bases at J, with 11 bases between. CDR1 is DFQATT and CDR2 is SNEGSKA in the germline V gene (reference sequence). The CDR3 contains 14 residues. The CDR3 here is CSATSTANTGELFF. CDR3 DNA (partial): TGCAGTGCAACTAGCACGGCGAACACCGGGGAG.

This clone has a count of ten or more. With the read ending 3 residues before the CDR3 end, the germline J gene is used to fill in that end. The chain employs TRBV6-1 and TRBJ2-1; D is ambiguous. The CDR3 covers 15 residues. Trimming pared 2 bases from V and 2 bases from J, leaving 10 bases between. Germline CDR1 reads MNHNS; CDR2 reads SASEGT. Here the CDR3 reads CASSEWAVTYNEQFF. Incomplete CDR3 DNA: TGTGCCAGCAGTGAATGGGCCGTCACCTACAATGAG.

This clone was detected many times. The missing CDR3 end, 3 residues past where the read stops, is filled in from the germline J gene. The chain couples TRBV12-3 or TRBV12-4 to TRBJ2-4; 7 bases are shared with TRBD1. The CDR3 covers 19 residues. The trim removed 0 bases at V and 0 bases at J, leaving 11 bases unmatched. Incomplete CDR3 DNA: TGTGCCAGCAGTTTAGCCTATCACGGGACAGCCTTAGCCAAAAACATT. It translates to CASSLAYHGTALAKNI. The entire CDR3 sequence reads CASSLAYHGTALAKNIQYF.

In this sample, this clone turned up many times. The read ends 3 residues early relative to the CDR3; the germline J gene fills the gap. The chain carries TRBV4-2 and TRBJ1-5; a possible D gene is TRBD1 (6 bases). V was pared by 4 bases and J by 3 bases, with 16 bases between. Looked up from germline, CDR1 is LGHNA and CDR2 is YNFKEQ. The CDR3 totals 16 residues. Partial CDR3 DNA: TGTGCCAGCAGCCTAAACACAGGGAAACCCAATCAGCCC. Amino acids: CASSLNTGKPNQP. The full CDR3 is CASSLNTGKPNQPQHF.

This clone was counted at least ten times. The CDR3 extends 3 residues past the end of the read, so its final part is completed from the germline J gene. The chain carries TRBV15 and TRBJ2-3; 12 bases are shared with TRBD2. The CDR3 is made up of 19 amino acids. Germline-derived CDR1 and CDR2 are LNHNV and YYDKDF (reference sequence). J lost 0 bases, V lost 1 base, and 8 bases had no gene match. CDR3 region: CATSRVTGLAGASTDTQYF. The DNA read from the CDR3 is TGTGCCACCAGCAGAGTTACGGGACTAGCGGGCGCTAGCACAGATACG.

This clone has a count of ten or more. Here the CDR3 reads CASSPRLVNANEQFF. The sequenced part of the CDR3 DNA is TGTGCCAGCAGCCCCCGACTAGTCAACGCCAATGAG. The chain carries TRBV7-3 and TRBJ2-1; perhaps TRBD2 as D (6 bases). Coverage ceases 3 residues before the CDR3 finishes, and the germline J gene fills in the end. The CDR3 is 15 amino acids. V lost 5 bases, J lost 6 bases, and 17 bases lay in between. CDR1 and CDR2 (germline): SGHTA, FQGTGA. Complete variable domain (other parts from reference TRBV7-3 and TRBJ2-1): GAGVSQTPSNKVTEKGKYVELRCDPISGHTALYWYRQSLGQGPEFLIYFQGTGAADDSGLPNDRFFAVRPEGSVSTLKIQRTERGDSAVYLCASSPRLVNANEQFFGPGTRLTVL.

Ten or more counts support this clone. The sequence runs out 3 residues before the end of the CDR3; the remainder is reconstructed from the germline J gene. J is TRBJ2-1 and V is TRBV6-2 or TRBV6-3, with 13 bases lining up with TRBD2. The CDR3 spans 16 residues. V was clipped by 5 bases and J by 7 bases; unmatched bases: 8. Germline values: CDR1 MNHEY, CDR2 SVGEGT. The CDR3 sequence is CASSPGLAGNWNEQFF. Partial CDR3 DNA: TGTGCCAGCAGTCCGGGACTAGCGGGAAACTGGAATGAG.

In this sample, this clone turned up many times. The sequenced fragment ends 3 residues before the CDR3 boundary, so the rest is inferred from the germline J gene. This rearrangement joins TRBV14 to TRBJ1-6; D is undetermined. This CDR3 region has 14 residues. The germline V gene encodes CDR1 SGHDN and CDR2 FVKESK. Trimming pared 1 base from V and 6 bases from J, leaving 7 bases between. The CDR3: CASSQGLFNSPLHF. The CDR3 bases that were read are TGTGCCAGCAGCCAAGGGCTTTTTAATTCACCC. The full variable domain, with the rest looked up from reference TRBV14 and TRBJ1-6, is EAGVTQFPSHSVIEKGQTVTLRCDPISGHDNLYWYRRVMGKEIKFLLHFVKESKQDESGMPNNRFLAERTGGTYSTLKVQPAELEDSGVYFCASSQGLFNSPLHFGNGTRLTVT.

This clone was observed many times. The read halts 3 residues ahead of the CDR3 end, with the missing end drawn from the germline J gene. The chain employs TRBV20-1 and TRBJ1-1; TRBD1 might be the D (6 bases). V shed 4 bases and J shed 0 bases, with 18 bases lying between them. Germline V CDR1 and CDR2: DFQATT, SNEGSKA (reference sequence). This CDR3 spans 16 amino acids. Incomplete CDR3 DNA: TGCAGTGCTAAGGTAGGGCGGGACACCCTGAACACTGAA. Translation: CSAKVGRDTLNTE. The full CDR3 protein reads CSAKVGRDTLNTEAFF.

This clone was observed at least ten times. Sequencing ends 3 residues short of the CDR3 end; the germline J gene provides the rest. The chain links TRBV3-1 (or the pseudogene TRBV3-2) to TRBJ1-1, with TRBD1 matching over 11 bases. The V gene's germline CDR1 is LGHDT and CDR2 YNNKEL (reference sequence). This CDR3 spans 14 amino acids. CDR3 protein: CASSDTGTGGRAFF. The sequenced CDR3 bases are TGTGCCAGCAGCGACACCGGGACAGGGGGGAGA.

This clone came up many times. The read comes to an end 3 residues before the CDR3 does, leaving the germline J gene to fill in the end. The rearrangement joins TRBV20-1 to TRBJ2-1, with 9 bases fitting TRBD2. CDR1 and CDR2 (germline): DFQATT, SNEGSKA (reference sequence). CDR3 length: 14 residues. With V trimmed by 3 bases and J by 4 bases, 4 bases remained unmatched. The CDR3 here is CSASSGSDYNEQFF. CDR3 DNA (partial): TGCAGTGCTAGTAGCGGGAGCGATTACAATGAG.

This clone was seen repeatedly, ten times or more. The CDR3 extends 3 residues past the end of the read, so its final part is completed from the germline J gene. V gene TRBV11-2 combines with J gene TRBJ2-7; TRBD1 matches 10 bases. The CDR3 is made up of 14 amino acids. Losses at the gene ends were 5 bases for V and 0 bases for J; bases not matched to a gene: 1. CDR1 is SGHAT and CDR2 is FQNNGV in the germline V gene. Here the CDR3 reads CASSRTGGSYEQYF. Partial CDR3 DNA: TGTGCCAGCAGCCGGACAGGGGGCTCCTACGAG.

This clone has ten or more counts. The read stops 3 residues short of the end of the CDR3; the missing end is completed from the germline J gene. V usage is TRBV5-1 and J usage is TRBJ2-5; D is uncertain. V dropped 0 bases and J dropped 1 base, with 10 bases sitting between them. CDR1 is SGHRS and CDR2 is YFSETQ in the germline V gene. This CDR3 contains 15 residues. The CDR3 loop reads CASSLVGGAQETQYF. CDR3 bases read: TGCGCCAGCAGCTTGGTCGGCGGAGCCCAAGAGACC.

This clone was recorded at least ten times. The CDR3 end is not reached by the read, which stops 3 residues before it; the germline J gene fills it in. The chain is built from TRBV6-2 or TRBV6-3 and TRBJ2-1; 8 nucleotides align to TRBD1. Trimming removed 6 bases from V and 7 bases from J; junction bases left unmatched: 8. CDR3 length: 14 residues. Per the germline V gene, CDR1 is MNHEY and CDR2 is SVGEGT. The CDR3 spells CASRSTGEANEQFF. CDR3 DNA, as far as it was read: TGTGCCAGCAGATCGACAGGGGAAGCTAATGAG.

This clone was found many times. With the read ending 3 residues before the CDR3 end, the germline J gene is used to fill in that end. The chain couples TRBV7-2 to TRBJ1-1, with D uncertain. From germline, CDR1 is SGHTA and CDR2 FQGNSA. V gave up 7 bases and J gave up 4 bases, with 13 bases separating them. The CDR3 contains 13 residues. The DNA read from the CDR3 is TGTGCCAGCACCCCGATCAGGAGCACTGAA. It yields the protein CASTPIRSTE. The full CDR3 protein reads CASTPIRSTEAFF.

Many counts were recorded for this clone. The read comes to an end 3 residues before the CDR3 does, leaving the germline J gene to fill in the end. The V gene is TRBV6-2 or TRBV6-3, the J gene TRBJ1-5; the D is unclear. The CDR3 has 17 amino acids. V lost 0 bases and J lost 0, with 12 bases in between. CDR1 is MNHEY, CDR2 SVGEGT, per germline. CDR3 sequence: CASSYSRYRYSNQPQHF. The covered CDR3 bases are TGTGCCAGCAGTTACTCCCGGTACCGGTATAGCAATCAGCCC.

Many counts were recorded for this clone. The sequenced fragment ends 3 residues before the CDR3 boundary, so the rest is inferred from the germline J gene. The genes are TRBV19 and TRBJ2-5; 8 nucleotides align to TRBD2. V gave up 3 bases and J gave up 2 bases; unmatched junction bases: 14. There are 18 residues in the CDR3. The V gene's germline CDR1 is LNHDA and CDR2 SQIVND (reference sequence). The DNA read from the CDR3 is TGTGCCAGTAGTATCGAGGGGGGGATAGCGGGGTCTCAAGAGACC. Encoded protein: CASSIEGGIAGSQET. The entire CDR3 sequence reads CASSIEGGIAGSQETQYF.

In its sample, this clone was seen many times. The sequenced part of the CDR3 DNA is TGTGCCAGCAGCTTAGAGGGACTAGCATCCTACAATGAG. As protein: CASSLEGLASYNE. The complete CDR3 protein is CASSLEGLASYNEQFF. The V gene is TRBV13, the J gene TRBJ2-1; TRBD2 aligns across 9 bases. The read finishes 3 residues shy of the CDR3 end, and the germline J gene is used to complete it. This CDR3 contains 16 residues. Germline lookup yields CDR1 PRHDT and CDR2 FYEKMQ (reference sequence). V shed 1 base, J shed 1 base, and the junction held 2 bases outside the gene matches.

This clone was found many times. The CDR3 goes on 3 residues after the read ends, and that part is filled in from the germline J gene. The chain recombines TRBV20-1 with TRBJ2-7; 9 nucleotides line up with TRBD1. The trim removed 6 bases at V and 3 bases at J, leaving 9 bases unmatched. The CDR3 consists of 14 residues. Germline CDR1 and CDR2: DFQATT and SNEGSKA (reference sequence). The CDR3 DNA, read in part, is TGCAGTGCCTTACTCCGGGACAGGGTCTACGAG. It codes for CSALLRDRVYE. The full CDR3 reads CSALLRDRVYEQYF.